This record concerns one TCR beta chain sequence. Its antigen is not known. These data are taken from a study of CXCR3-negative and CXCR3-positive naive CD8 T cells. Study summary: Sequencing gave about 135 million TRB reads overall, about 1.5 +/- 0.3 million per library.

There are 16 residues in the CDR3. Germline CDR1 SGDLS, CDR2 YYNGEE. The study, taken as a whole, reports: The study found comparably high diversity in both naive subsets and much lower diversity in memory CD8+ cells. TRB CDR3s were more hydrophobic in CXCR3-positive than in CXCR3-negative naive cells. With respect to TRBV-TRBJ usage, naive CXCR3-negative and CXCR3-positive cells were similar; memory differed.

UMI labels and 5' RACE were used to prepare the TRB cDNA libraries. TCRdb re-called the 5' RACE reads and gives one entry per CDR3 protein, without DNA. With about 130,000 distinct CDR3 sequences in the sample, the ten largest clones hold 0.41%. Naive CD8+ T cells were CD45RO-CCR7+CD27+CD95-. The chain employs TRBV9 and TRBJ2-3; the TCRdb call, TRBD2, lacks DNA for checking. Sequencing was performed on naive CXCR3+ CD8+ T cells from blood. As for subset: CD45RO-CCR7+CD27+CD95- naive CD8+ T cells expressing CXCR3 (TNR3+). The sequence came from a human donor in good health. Some clones in this sample may be carry-over from other donors' samples. The CDR3 region is CASSVVAGGPSDTQYF.